This TCR beta chain was sequenced for a study of blood T cells in healthy people across ages. V lost 11 bases to trimming and J lost 1 base; unmatched junction nucleotides: 3. Germline V gives CDR1 KGHSH, CDR2 LQKENI. The CDR3 is 13 amino acids. The use of a sample-barcoded 5' primer and a J-beta primer mix characterized a second PCR of 7 to 11 cycles. Via MiXCR, TCRdb re-called the 5' RACE reads, giving one row per CDR3 protein. The sample yields approximately 1,100,000 distinct CDR3 sequences, more than 40% seen once. Isolated PBMCs totaled at least 7 million in each sample. This clonotype was picked up one time.

The clonotype was recovered from a woman aged 55-70 years in good health. The material sequenced was blood. V and J are TRBV18 and TRBJ2-3, with 10 bases fitting TRBD2. CDR3 coding DNA: TGTGCCGGGGGGACTAGCGGCACAGATACGCAGTATTTT. As protein: CAGGTSGTDTQYF.